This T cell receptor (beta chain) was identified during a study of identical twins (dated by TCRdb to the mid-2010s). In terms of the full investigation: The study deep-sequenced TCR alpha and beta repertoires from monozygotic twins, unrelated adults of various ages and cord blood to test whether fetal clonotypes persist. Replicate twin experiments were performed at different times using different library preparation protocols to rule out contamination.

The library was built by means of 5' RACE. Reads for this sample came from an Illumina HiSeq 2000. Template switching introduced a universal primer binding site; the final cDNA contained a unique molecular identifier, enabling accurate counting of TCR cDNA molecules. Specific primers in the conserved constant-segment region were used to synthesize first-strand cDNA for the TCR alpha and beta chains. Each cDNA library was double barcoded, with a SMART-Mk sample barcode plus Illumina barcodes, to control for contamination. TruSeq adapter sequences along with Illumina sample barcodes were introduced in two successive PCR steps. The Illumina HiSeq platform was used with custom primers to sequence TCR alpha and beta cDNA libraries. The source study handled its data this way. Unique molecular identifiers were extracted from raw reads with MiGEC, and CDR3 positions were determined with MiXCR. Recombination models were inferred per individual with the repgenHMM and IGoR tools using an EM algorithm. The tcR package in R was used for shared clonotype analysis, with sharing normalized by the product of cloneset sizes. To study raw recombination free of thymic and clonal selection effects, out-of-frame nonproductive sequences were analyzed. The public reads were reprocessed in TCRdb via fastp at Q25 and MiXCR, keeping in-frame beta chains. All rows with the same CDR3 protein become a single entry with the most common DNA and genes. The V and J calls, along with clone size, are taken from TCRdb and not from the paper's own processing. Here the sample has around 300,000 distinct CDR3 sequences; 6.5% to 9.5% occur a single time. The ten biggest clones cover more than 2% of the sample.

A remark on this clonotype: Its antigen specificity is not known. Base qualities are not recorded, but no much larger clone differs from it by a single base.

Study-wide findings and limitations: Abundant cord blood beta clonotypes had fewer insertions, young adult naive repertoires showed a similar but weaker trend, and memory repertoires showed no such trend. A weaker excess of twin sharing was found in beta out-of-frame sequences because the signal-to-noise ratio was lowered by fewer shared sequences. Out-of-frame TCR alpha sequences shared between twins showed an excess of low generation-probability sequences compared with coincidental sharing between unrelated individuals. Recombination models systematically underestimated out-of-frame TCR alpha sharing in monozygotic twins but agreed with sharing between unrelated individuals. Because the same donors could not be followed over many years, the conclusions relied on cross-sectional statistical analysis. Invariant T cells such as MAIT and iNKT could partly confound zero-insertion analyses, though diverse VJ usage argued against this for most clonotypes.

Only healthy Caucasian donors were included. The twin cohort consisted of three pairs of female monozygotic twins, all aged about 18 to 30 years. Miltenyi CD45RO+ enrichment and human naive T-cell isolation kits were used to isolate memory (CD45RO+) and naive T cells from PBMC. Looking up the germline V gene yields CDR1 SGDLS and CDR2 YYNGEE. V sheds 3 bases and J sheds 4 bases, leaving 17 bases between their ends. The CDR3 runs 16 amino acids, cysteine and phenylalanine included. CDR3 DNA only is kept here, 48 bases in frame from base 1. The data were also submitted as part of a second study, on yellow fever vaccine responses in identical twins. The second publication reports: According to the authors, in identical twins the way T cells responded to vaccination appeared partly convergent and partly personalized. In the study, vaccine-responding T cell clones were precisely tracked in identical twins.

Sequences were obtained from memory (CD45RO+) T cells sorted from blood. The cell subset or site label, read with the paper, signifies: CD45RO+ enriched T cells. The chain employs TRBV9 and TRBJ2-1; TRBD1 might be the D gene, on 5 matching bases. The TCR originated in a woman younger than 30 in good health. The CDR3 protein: CASSGIREVGYNEQFF. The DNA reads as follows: TGTGCCAGCAGCGGTATCAGGGAAGTTGGGTACAATGAGCAGTTCTTC. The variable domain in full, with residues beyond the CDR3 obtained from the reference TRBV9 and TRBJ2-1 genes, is DSGVTQTPKHLITATGQRVTLRCSPRSGDLSVYWYQQSLDQGLQFLIQYYNGEERAKGNILERFSAQQFPDLHSELNLSSLELGDSALYFCASSGIREVGYNEQFFGPGTRLTVL.